The T cell receptor (beta chain) described here comes from a study of T-cell reconstitution after alpha-beta-depleted transplantation in children. This clonotype occurred many times. The CDR3 has 14 residues. From germline, CDR1 is SEHNR and CDR2 FQNEAQ (reference sequence). Trimming pared 2 bases from V and 7 bases from J, leaving 12 bases between. Preparation of the TCRbeta library was carried out with unique molecular identifiers. TCRdb re-derived calls from the PCR reads in MiXCR, one entry per CDR3 protein. The sample has some 200,000 distinct CDR3 sequences; about 6.4% are singletons. The material was PBMCs from the stem cell graft donor, obtained from the stem cell graft. The receptor was derived from a human donor who donated a stem cell graft to a child with Wiskott-Aldrich syndrome. V and J are TRBV7-9 and TRBJ2-1, with a possible D match to TRBD1 (5 bases). In DNA form, the CDR3 reads TGTGCCAGCAGCTTAAGCCAGGGAAGAAATGAGCAGTTCTTC. This encodes CASSLSQGRNEQFF. Supplemented by reference TRBV7-9 and TRBJ2-1, the full variable domain reads DTGVSQNPRHKITKRGQNVTFRCDPISEHNRLYWYRQTLGQGPEFLTYFQNEAQLEKSRLLSDRFSAERPKGSFSTLEIQRTEQGDSAMYLCASSLSQGRNEQFFGPGTRLTVL.